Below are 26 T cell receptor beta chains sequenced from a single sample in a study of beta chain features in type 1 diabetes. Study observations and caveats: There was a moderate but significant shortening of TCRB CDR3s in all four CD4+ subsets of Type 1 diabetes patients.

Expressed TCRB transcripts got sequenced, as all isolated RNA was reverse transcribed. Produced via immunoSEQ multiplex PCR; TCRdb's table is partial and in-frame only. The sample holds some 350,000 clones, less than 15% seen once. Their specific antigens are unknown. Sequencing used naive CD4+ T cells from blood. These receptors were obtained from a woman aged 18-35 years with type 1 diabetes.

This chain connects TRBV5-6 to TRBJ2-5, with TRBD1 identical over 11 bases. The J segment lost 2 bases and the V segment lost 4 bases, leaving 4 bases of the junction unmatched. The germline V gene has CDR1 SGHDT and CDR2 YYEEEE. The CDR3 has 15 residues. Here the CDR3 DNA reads TGTGCCAGCAGCCAGAGGGACAGGGGGCAAGAGACCCAGTACTTC. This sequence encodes CASSQRDRGQETQYF.

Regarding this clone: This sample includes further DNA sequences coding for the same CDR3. DNA for the CDR3: TGCAGTGCCAGGACCTACAATGAGCAGTTCTTC. This encodes CSARTYNEQFF. The rearrangement uses TRBV20-1 and TRBJ2-1; D is uncertain. The CDR3 totals 11 residues. CDR1 is DFQATT and CDR2 is SNEGSKA in the germline V gene (reference sequence). V shed 6 bases and J shed 2 bases, with 5 bases lying between them.

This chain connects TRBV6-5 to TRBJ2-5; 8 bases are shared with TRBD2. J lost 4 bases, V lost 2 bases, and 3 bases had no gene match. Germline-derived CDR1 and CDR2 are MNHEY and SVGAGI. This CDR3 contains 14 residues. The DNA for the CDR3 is TGTGCCAGCAGTTACCGGGGGGGCGGAGAGACCCAGTACTTC. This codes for CASSYRGGGETQYF.

The CDR3 DNA sequence: TGTGCCAGCAGCTTACAACAGGGCCCCTATGGCTACACCTTC. This translates into CASSLQQGPYGYTF. The chain recombines TRBV7-2 with TRBJ1-2; TRBD1 might be the D (6 bases). Germline CDR1 is SGHTA and CDR2 is FQGNSA. The CDR3 contains 14 residues. Trimming cost V 2 bases and J 4 bases, with 11 bases left between them.

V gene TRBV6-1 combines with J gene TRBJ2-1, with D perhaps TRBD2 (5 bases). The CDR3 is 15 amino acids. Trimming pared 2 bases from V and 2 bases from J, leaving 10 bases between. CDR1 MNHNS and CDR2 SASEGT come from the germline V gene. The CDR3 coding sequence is TGTGCCAGCAGTGAATCCGAGGGCGCCTACAATGAGCAGTTCTTC. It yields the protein CASSESEGAYNEQFF.

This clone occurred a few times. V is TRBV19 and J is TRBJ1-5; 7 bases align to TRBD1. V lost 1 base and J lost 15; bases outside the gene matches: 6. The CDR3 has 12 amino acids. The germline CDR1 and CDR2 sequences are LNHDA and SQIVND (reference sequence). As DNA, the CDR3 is TGTGCCAGTAGTATAGGCAGACAGGGACCGCATTTT. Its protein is CASSIGRQGPHF.

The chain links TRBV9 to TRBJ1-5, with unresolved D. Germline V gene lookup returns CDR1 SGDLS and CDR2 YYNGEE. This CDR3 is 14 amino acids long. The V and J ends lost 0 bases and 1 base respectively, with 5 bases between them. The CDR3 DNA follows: TGTGCCAGCAGCGTAGACCAGAGCAATCAGCCCCAGCATTTT. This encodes CASSVDQSNQPQHF.

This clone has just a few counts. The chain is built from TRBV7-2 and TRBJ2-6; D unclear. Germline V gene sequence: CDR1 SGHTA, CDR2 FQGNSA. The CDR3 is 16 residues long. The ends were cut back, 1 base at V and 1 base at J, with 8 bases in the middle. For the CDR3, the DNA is TGTGCCAGCAGCTTAGTATGGCGGTCTGGGGCCAACGTCCTGACTTTC. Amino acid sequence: CASSLVWRSGANVLTF. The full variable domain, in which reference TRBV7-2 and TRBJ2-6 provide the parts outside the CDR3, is GAGVSQSPSNKVTEKGKDVELRCDPISGHTALYWYRQSLGQGLEFLIYFQGNSAPDKSGLPSDRFSAERTGGSVSTLTIQRTQQEDSAVYLCASSLVWRSGANVLTFGAGSRLTVL.

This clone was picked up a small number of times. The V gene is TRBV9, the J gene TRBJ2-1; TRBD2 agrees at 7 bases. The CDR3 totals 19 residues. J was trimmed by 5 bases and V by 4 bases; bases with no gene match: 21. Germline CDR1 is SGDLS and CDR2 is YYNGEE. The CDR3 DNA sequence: TGTGCCAGCAGCCCAAAAGGTGGGGTGTTTACTAGCGCTCACAATGAGCAGTTCTTC. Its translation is CASSPKGGVFTSAHNEQFF.

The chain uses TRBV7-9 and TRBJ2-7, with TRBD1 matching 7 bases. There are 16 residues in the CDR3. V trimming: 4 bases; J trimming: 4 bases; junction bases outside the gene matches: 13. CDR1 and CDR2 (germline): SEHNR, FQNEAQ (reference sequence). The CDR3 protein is CASSYRQGAYFYEQYF. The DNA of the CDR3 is TGTGCCAGCAGCTATAGACAGGGCGCCTACTTTTACGAGCAGTACTTC.

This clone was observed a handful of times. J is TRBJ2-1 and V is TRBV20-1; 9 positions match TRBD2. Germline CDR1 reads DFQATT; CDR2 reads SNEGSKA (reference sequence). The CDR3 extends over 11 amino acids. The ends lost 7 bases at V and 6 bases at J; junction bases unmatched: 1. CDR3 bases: TGCAGTGTAGCGGGGGTCAATGAGCAGTTCTTC. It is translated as CSVAGVNEQFF.

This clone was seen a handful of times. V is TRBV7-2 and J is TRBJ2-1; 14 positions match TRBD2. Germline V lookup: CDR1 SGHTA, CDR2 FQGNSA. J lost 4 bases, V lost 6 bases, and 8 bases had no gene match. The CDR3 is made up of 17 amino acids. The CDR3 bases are TGTGCCAGCAGTCGGACTAGCGGGAGGCCCGGATACAATGAGCAGTTCTTC. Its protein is CASSRTSGRPGYNEQFF.

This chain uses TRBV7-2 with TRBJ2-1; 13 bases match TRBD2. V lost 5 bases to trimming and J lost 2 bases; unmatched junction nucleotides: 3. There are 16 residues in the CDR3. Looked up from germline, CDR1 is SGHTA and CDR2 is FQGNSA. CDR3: CASSLGLAGAYNEQFF. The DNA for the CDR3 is TGTGCCAGCAGCCTTGGACTAGCGGGAGCCTACAATGAGCAGTTCTTC.

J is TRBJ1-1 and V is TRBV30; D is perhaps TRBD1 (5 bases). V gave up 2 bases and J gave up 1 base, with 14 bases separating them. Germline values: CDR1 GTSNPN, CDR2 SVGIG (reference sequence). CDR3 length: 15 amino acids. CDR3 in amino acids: CAWSTTARSNTEAFF. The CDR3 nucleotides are TGTGCCTGGAGTACGACAGCGCGGTCGAACACTGAAGCTTTCTTT.

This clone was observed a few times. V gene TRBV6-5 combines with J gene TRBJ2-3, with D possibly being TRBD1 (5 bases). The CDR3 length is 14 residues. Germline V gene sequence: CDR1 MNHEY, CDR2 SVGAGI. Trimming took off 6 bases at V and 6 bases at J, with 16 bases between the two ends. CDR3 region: CASRNGQGPDTQYF. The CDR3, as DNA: TGTGCCAGCAGAAACGGCCAGGGCCCTGATACGCAGTATTTT.

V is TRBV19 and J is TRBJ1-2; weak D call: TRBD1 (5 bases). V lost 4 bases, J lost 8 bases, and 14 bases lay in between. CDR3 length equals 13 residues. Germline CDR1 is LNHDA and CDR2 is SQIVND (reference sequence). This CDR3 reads CASSRDLKGGYTF. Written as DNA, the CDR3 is TGTGCCAGTAGTAGGGACTTAAAGGGGGGCTACACCTTC. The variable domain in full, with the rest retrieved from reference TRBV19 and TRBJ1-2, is DGGITQSPKYLFRKEGQNVTLSCEQNLNHDAMYWYRQDPGQGLRLIYYSQIVNDFQKGDIAEGYSVSREKKESFPLTVTSAQKNPTAFYLCASSRDLKGGYTFGSGTRLTVV.

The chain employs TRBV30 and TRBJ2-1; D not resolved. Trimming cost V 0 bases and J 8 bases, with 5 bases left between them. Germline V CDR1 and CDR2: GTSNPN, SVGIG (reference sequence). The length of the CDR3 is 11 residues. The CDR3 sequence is CAWSVQYEQFF. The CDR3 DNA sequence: TGTGCCTGGAGTGTACAGTATGAGCAGTTCTTC.

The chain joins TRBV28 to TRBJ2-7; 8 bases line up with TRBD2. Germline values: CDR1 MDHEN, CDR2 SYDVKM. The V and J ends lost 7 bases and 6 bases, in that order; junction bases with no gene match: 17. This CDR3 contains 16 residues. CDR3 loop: CASTSSGLGAPSEQYV. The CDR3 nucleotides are TGTGCCAGCACTTCCTCGGGACTAGGGGCCCCTTCCGAGCAGTACGTC.

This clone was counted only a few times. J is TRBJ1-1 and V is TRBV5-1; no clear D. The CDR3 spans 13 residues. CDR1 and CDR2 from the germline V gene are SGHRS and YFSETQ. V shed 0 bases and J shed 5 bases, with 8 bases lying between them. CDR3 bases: TGCGCCAGCAGCTTGGCCTGGCGGACTGAAGCTTTCTTT. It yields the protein CASSLAWRTEAFF.

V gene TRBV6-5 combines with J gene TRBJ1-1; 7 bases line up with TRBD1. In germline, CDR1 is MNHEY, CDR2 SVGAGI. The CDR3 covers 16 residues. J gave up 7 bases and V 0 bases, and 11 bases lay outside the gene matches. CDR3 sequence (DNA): TGTGCCAGCAGTTACTCGATGGGACAGCGATCTCTTGAAGCTTTCTTT. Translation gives CASSYSMGQRSLEAFF.

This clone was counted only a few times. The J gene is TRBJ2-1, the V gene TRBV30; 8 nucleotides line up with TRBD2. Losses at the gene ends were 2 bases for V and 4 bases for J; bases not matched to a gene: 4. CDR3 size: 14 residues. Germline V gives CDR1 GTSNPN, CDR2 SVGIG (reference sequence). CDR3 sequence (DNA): TGTGCCTGGAGTCAGTCTAGCGGGTACAATGAGCAGTTCTTC. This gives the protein CAWSQSSGYNEQFF.

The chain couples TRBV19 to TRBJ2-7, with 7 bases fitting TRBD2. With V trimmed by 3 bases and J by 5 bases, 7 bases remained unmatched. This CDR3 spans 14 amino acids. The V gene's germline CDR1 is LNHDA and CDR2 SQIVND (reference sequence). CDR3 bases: TGTGCCAGTAGTATTAGCGGGCCCCCTGACGAGCAGTACTTC. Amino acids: CASSISGPPDEQYF.

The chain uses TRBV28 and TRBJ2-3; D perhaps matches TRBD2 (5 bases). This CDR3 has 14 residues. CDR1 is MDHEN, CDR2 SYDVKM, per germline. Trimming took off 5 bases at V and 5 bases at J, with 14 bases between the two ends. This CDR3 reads CASSPPGIEDTQYF. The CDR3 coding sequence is TGTGCCAGCAGTCCCCCCGGGATTGAAGATACGCAGTATTTT.

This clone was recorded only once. The CDR3 region has the DNA TGTGCCAGCAGTTACCAGGGGCGCAACGAGCAGTACGTC. It codes for CASSYQGRNEQYV. The rearrangement uses TRBV6-5 and TRBJ2-7; TRBD1 is a possible D gene (6 bases). V lost 2 bases to trimming and J lost 5 bases, with 10 bases between them. The CDR3 is 13 amino acids. In germline, CDR1 is MNHEY, CDR2 SVGAGI.

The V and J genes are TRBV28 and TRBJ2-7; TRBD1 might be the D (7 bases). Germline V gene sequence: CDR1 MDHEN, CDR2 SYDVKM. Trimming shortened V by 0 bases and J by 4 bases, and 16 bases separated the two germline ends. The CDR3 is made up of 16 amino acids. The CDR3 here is CASSLWRLTGRYEQYF. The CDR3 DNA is TGTGCCAGCAGTTTATGGCGCCTGACAGGGAGGTACGAGCAGTACTTC. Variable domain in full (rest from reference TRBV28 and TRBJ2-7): DVKVTQSSRYLVKRTGEKVFLECVQDMDHENMFWYRQDPGLGLRLIYFSYDVKMKEKGDIPEGYSVSREKKERFSLILESASTNQTSMYLCASSLWRLTGRYEQYFGPGTRLTVT.

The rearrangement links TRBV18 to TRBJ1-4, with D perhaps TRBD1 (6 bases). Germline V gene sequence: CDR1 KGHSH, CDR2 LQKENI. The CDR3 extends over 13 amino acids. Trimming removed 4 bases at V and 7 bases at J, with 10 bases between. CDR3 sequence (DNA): TGTGCCAGCTCACGGGACAAAAGTGAAAAACTGTTTTTT. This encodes CASSRDKSEKLFF.